These 22 T cell receptor beta chains share one sample of origin, sequenced in a study of cytomegalovirus exposure and HLA in healthy donors (dated by TCRdb to the late 2010s). Preparation of the library involved the immunoSEQ multiplex PCR assay. TCRdb mirrors the immuneACCESS table, restricted to in-frame sequences. Some clones are absent from its copies; in checked studies, under half trace to an unresolved V gene, and the reason for the others is unknown. The sample profile shows 180,000 or so clones; about 89% of them were found once. About 2.5% of the sample goes to the ten largest clones. Sequencing used PBMCs. Receptors were obtained from a young man in good health and CMV-seropositive.

The gene calls are TRBV6-1 and TRBJ1-5; 7 bases are a match to TRBD1. CDR1 and CDR2 (germline): MNHNS, SASEGT. The CDR3 is 15 residues long. The trim removed 2 bases at V and 2 bases at J, leaving 3 bases unmatched. CDR3 sequence (DNA): TGTGCCAGCAGTGAAATTACAGGGGGCAATCAGCCCCAGCATTTT. Translated: CASSEITGGNQPQHF.

The V call is TRBV27, the J call TRBJ2-7, with TRBD2 identical over 9 bases. The CDR3 contains 15 residues. Trimming cost V 6 bases and J 4 bases; bases outside gene matches: 10. Germline loops: CDR1 MNHEY, CDR2 SMNVEV (reference sequence). In DNA form, the CDR3 reads TGTGCCAGCAGCCTGCTTAGCGGGGGAAATTACGAGCAGTACTTC. Its protein product is CASSLLSGGNYEQYF.

The V and J genes are TRBV5-4 and TRBJ1-2; 10 bases fit TRBD1. The CDR3 consists of 14 residues. CDR1 and CDR2 (germline): SGHNT, YYREEE (reference sequence). The V and J ends lost 0 bases and 6 bases, in that order; junction bases with no gene match: 2. CDR3 sequence reads: CASSLEDRGHGYTF. The CDR3 region has the DNA TGTGCCAGCAGCTTGGAAGACAGGGGGCATGGCTACACCTTC.

This clone is a singleton in its sample. The V call is TRBV5-1, the J call TRBJ2-6; D not resolved. The CDR3 totals 15 residues. Trimming shortened V by 2 bases and J by 4 bases, and 10 bases separated the two germline ends. Germline V gives CDR1 SGHRS, CDR2 YFSETQ. In DNA, the CDR3 is TGCGCCAGCAGCTTATCAGGTTCCGGGGCCAACGTCCTGACTTTC. This gives the protein CASSLSGSGANVLTF.

With regard to this clone: The conserved phenylalanine or tryptophan is not found at the CDR3 terminus, so this likely reflects a read error. It is unclear where the CDR3 begins or ends on the DNA, so no DNA is shown, and the CDR3 is as TCRdb lists it. The chain uses TRBV5-3 and TRBJ1-4; the table gives TRBD1 as D, unverified against the DNA. TRBV5-3 is given ORF status, its function remaining uncertain. With termini counted, the CDR3 has 8 amino acids. The CDR3 sequence is CARSPGIC.

The J gene is TRBJ1-1, the V gene TRBV6-5, with D perhaps matching TRBD1 (5 bases). The CDR3 runs 16 residues. The germline CDR1 and CDR2 sequences are MNHEY and SVGAGI. Trimming left V 2 bases short and J 0 bases short, with 13 bases between. CDR3 protein: CASSYGKGLVNTEAFF. In DNA, the CDR3 is TGTGCCAGCAGTTACGGAAAGGGGCTGGTGAACACTGAAGCTTTCTTT.

The chain has TRBV18 and TRBJ2-7; D unclear. Deletions cut 6 bases from V and 1 base from J, with 7 bases between. Germline-derived CDR1 and CDR2 are KGHSH and LQKENI. The CDR3 consists of 12 residues. The CDR3 spells CASSSSSYEQYF. The CDR3 DNA sequence: TGTGCCAGCTCTTCCAGTTCCTACGAGCAGTACTTC.

The rearrangement uses TRBV7-8 and TRBJ2-1; TRBD2 matches 9 bases. The length of the CDR3 is 16 residues. Germline-derived CDR1 and CDR2 are SGHVS and FQNEAQ. V shed 0 bases and J 2 bases; nucleotides not matched to a gene: 2. The CDR3 protein is CASSLAGGRAYNEQFF. As DNA, the CDR3 is TGTGCCAGCAGCTTAGCGGGCGGGAGGGCCTACAATGAGCAGTTCTTC. Filled out from reference TRBV7-8 and TRBJ2-1, the complete variable domain reads GAGVSQSPRYKVAKRGQDVALRCDPISGHVSLFWYQQALGQGPEFLTYFQNEAQLDKSGLPSDRFFAERPEGSVSTLKIQRTQQEDSAVYLCASSLAGGRAYNEQFFGPGTRLTVL.

Ten or more counts support this clone. Additional DNA sequences in this sample encode the identical CDR3. The chain employs TRBV6-5 and TRBJ2-7, with D possibly being TRBD2 (6 bases). The CDR3 has 16 residues. Germline CDR1 is MNHEY and CDR2 is SVGAGI. Between the trimmed V and J ends, which lost 0 bases and 1 base, there was a span of 13 bases. The CDR3 sequence is CASSYSWDFTSYEQYF. The CDR3 DNA reads TGTGCCAGCAGTTACTCTTGGGACTTCACTTCCTACGAGCAGTACTTC.

The rearrangement joins TRBV6-5 to TRBJ2-3; 9 bases are a match to TRBD1. The CDR3 totals 14 residues. The ends lost 7 bases at V and 3 bases at J; junction bases unmatched: 5. Germline assignment: CDR1 MNHEY and CDR2 SVGAGI. CDR3 residues: CASNWDRETDTQYF. The CDR3 nucleotides are TGTGCCAGCAATTGGGACAGGGAGACAGATACGCAGTATTTT.

The chain carries TRBV7-6 and TRBJ2-3; D ambiguous. Germline V CDR1 and CDR2: SGHVS, FNYEAQ. The germline V and J ends were trimmed by 5 bases and 1 base, with 13 bases remaining between them. This CDR3 has 15 amino acids. CDR3 protein: CASSIQLLGTDTQYF. CDR3 in DNA: TGTGCCAGCAGCATTCAACTTCTAGGCACAGATACGCAGTATTTT.

The chain carries TRBV7-2 and TRBJ2-7; TRBD2 agrees at 13 bases. Trimming cost V 4 bases and J 2 bases; bases outside gene matches: 2. Germline assignment: CDR1 SGHTA and CDR2 FQGNSA. CDR3 size: 15 residues. CDR3 sequence (DNA): TGTGCCAGCAGCTCGGGACTAGCGGGGACCTACGAGCAGTACTTC. It encodes CASSSGLAGTYEQYF.

On this clone itself: Within the sample, other DNA sequences also encode this same CDR3. V is TRBV6-5 and J is TRBJ2-3; 10 positions agree with TRBD2. In germline, CDR1 is MNHEY, CDR2 SVGAGI. With 0 bases clipped from V and 4 bases from J, the junction kept 1 base outside the gene matches. CDR3 length equals 15 residues. The CDR3 protein is CASSYSAGGADTQYF. CDR3 sequence (DNA): TGTGCCAGCAGTTACTCAGCGGGAGGGGCAGATACGCAGTATTTT.

The rearrangement joins TRBV6-5 to TRBJ1-6, with D possibly being TRBD1 (6 bases). Germline V gene lookup returns CDR1 MNHEY and CDR2 SVGAGI. CDR3 size: 12 residues. Trimming shortened V by 8 bases and J by 10 bases, and 12 bases separated the two germline ends. CDR3 sequence (DNA): TGTGCCAGCGGAACAGGGAGATCACCCCTCCACTTT. It yields the protein CASGTGRSPLHF.

This chain links TRBV27 with TRBJ2-7, with 8 bases that match TRBD1. This CDR3 is 15 amino acids long. V gave up 5 bases and J gave up 9 bases; unmatched junction bases: 15. CDR1 and CDR2 (germline): MNHEY, SMNVEV (reference sequence). CDR3 sequence reads: CASSGLTGELRGQYF. The CDR3 region has the DNA TGTGCCAGCAGTGGATTGACAGGGGAATTGAGAGGGCAGTACTTC.

The V call is TRBV7-9, the J call TRBJ1-5; D gene ambiguous. Between the trimmed V and J ends, which lost 4 bases and 7 bases, there was a span of 11 bases. Germline values: CDR1 SEHNR, CDR2 FQNEAQ (reference sequence). CDR3 length: 13 residues. CDR3 loop: CASSYSPEQPQHF. The DNA of the CDR3 is TGTGCCAGCAGCTACTCACCCGAACAGCCCCAGCATTTT.

CDR3 in DNA: TGTGCCAGCAGCTTGTGGGCTGATGAAGCTTTCTTT. Translating gives CASSLWADEAFF. The chain carries TRBV5-4 and TRBJ1-1; D unclear. The V end lost 1 base, the J end lost 7 bases, and 8 bases lay between the germline ends. Germline CDR1 reads SGHNT; CDR2 reads YYREEE (reference sequence). There are 12 residues in the CDR3.

The chain carries TRBV25-1 and TRBJ1-1, with TRBD1 as a possible D gene (6 bases). V lost 11 bases, J lost 3 bases, and 13 bases lay in between. There are 12 residues in the CDR3. CDR1 is MGHDK, CDR2 SYGVNS, per germline. The CDR3 nucleotides read TGTGCCGAAACCCCAGGGGACACTGAAGCTTTCTTT. This gives the protein CAETPGDTEAFF.

This sequence joins TRBV6-1 and TRBJ1-4, with D uncertain. Trimming took off 5 bases at V and 7 bases at J, with 17 bases between the two ends. This CDR3 spans 15 amino acids. Germline assignment: CDR1 MNHNS and CDR2 SASEGT. In DNA form, the CDR3 reads TGTGCCAGCAGTTCGCAGCCCGGGAGGAGTGAAAAACTGTTTTTT. This sequence encodes CASSSQPGRSEKLFF.

The chain joins TRBV23-1 to TRBJ2-3, with 9 bases fitting TRBD1. TRBV23-1 is sorted into the ORF group, with uncertain function. The CDR3 sequence is 16 residues long. The V gene end was trimmed by 0 bases and the J gene end by 3 bases; junction bases not matched to a gene: 4. The CDR3 reads CASSQSTGGKTDTQYF. As DNA, the CDR3 is TGCGCCAGCAGTCAATCCACAGGGGGCAAGACAGATACGCAGTATTTT.

The CDR3 here is CASSLAQVFEQFF. In DNA form, the CDR3 reads TGTGCCAGCAGCTTAGCGCAGGTCTTTGAGCAGTTCTTC. The chain employs TRBV7-9 and TRBJ2-1; D remains ambiguous. V lost 0 bases and J 9 bases, leaving 9 bases between the germline ends. The CDR3 totals 13 residues. Germline V gene lookup returns CDR1 SEHNR and CDR2 FQNEAQ (reference sequence).

This chain links TRBV27 with TRBJ2-3, with TRBD2 matching 11 bases. The CDR3 is made up of 14 amino acids. From germline, CDR1 is MNHEY and CDR2 SMNVEV (reference sequence). With 4 bases clipped from V and 14 bases from J, the junction kept 11 bases outside the gene matches. CDR3 in amino acids: CASSYTLSGGDLYF. The CDR3 DNA reads TGTGCCAGCAGTTATACCCTTAGCGGGGGGGATCTGTATTTT.